The 20 T cell receptor beta chains below come from one sample, sequenced in a study of T cells in women clearing cervical HPV infection. The data were produced by immunoSEQ multiplex PCR, yet TCRdb's version contains in-frame clones alone and is incomplete. The ten most abundant clones cover approximately 7.5% of a sample with 25,000 to 35,000 clones. The sample taken for sequencing was blood buffy coat. The source is a woman between 18 and 69 years old with a cervical HPV16 infection that either progressed to CIN3+ or cleared (not recorded which).

Concerning this clone itself: From the germline J gene comes the end of the CDR3, since the read stops 3 residues before it. The rearrangement uses TRBV18 and TRBJ1-2, with 7 nucleotides matching TRBD1. Germline-derived CDR1 and CDR2 are KGHSH and LQKENI. The CDR3 consists of 13 residues. This CDR3 is CASSLDRAYDYTF. The CDR3 bases that were read are TGTGCCAGCTCTTTAGACAGGGCCTACGAC.

On this clone itself: The read ends 3 residues before the CDR3 terminus; that terminus is restored from the germline J gene. This chain uses TRBV7-2 with TRBJ2-2; 8 bases map to TRBD1. Germline V gene lookup returns CDR1 SGHTA and CDR2 FQGNSA. After removal of 5 bases from V and 4 bases from J, the junction contained 6 bases not matched to a gene. The CDR3 consists of 15 residues. CDR3 protein: CASSAGGSGTGELFF. The covered CDR3 bases are TGTGCCAGCAGCGCAGGGGGCTCGGGCACCGGGGAG.

The CDR3 reads CASSESEGNEQFF. The CDR3 bases that were read are TGCGCCAGCAGTGAGTCCGAGGGCAATGAG. The chain recombines TRBV10-2 with TRBJ2-1; TRBD2 might be the D (5 bases). The CDR3 extends 3 residues past the end of the read, so its final part is completed from the germline J gene. Trimming shortened V by 0 bases and J by 6 bases, and 6 bases separated the two germline ends. Germline-derived CDR1 and CDR2 are WSHSY and SAAADI. The CDR3 is made up of 13 amino acids.

About this clone itself: The CDR3 end is not reached by the read, which stops 3 residues before it; the germline J gene fills it in. The genes are TRBV2 and TRBJ1-2; D is unresolved. The CDR3 contains 13 residues. Trimming took off 8 bases at V and 7 bases at J, with 17 bases between the two ends. Germline V gene sequence: CDR1 SNHLY, CDR2 FYNNEI. The CDR3 sequence: CASLEAGIGGYTF. Incomplete CDR3 DNA: TGTGCCAGCTTGGAGGCGGGGATCGGTGGC.

In the case of this clone: The observed sequence ends 3 residues before the CDR3 terminus, with the missing tail filled in from the germline J gene. The chain joins TRBV11-2 to TRBJ1-1, with D possibly matching TRBD1 (5 bases). Germline CDR1 and CDR2: SGHAT and FQNNGV. The germline V and J ends were trimmed by 0 bases and 0 bases, with 8 bases remaining between them. The CDR3 loop spans 15 amino acids. The CDR3 DNA, read in part, is TGTGCCAGCAGCTTAGAGCAGGGCATGAACACTGAA. Its translation: CASSLEQGMNTE. The full-length CDR3 reads as CASSLEQGMNTEAFF.

Points on this clone: The CDR3 is cut off 3 residues early in the read; its end comes from the germline J gene. The chain combines TRBV2 with TRBJ2-3; 9 bases are shared with TRBD2. J gave up 4 bases and V 4 bases, and 9 bases lay outside the gene matches. The germline CDR1 and CDR2 sequences are SNHLY and FYNNEI. The CDR3 runs 16 residues. The CDR3 sequence: CASSGGLAGTSDTQYF. The part of the CDR3 DNA that was read is TGTGCCAGCAGTGGAGGGCTAGCGGGAACTTCAGATACG. Combining the CDR3 with reference TRBV2 and TRBJ2-3 gives the whole variable domain EPEVTQTPSHQVTQMGQEVILRCVPISNHLYFYWYRQILGQKVEFLVSFYNNEISEKSEIFDDQFSVERPDGSNFTLKIRSTKLEDSAMYFCASSGGLAGTSDTQYFGPGTRLTVL.

About this clone itself: The missing CDR3 end, 3 residues past where the read stops, is filled in from the germline J gene. This chain joins TRBV2 and TRBJ1-5; D call uncertain. V shed 6 bases and J shed 5 bases, with 11 bases lying between them. Germline V gene sequence: CDR1 SNHLY, CDR2 FYNNEI. The CDR3 is 13 residues long. The DNA read from the CDR3 is TGTGCCAGCAGAGTAGACACCTATCAGCCC. Translating gives CASRVDTYQP. Given in full, the CDR3 is CASRVDTYQPQHF.

Remarks on this clone: The read finishes 3 residues shy of the CDR3 end, and the germline J gene is used to complete it. The chain has TRBV18 and TRBJ2-7; TRBD1 matches 9 bases. The CDR3 runs to 14 residues. Trimming removed 3 bases from V and 1 base from J; junction bases left unmatched: 1. CDR1 KGHSH and CDR2 LQKENI come from the germline V gene. CDR3 bases read: TGTGCCAGCTCACCGGGACAGGGATCCTACGAG. Translation: CASSPGQGSYE. The whole CDR3 region reads CASSPGQGSYEQYF.

As concerns this clone: The observed sequence ends 3 residues before the CDR3 terminus, with the missing tail filled in from the germline J gene. V and J are TRBV12-5 and TRBJ2-2; 9 nucleotides agree with TRBD1. The germline V gene encodes CDR1 LGHNT and CDR2 FRNRAP. The trim removed 1 base at V and 7 bases at J, leaving 4 bases unmatched. CDR3 size: 15 residues. The CDR3 protein is CASGLGQGVVGELFF. The sequenced part of the CDR3 DNA is TGTGCTAGTGGTTTGGGACAGGGGGTGGTCGGGGAG.

In the case of this clone: The read ends 3 residues before the CDR3 terminus; that terminus is restored from the germline J gene. The chain employs TRBV7-2 and TRBJ1-1; D remains unclear. This CDR3 has 13 amino acids. Germline-derived CDR1 and CDR2 are SGHTA and FQGNSA. This chain's CDR3 is CASSLLTGIQAFF. Partial CDR3 DNA: TGTGCCAGCAGCTTACTTACGGGGATTCAA. The full variable domain, with the rest looked up from reference TRBV7-2 and TRBJ1-1, is GAGVSQSPSNKVTEKGKDVELRCDPISGHTALYWYRQSLGQGLEFLIYFQGNSAPDKSGLPSDRFSAERTGGSVSTLTIQRTQQEDSAVYLCASSLLTGIQAFFGQGTRLTVV.

A remark on this clone: The read terminates 3 residues before the CDR3 end, so the remaining end is supplied by the germline J gene. The identical CDR3 is also encoded by other nucleotide sequences in the sample. The chain links TRBV2 to TRBJ1-1, with TRBD1 identical over 9 bases. The germline gives CDR1 SNHLY, CDR2 FYNNEI. CDR3 size: 11 residues. CDR3 amino acids: CASGQGIVAFF. CDR3 DNA, as far as it was read: TGTGCCAGCGGACAGGGGATAGTC.

Turning to this clone: The CDR3 extends 3 residues past the end of the read, so its final part is completed from the germline J gene. This sequence joins TRBV6-2 or TRBV6-3 and TRBJ2-3; possible D gene TRBD1, 5 bases. From germline, CDR1 is MNHEY and CDR2 SVGEGT. This CDR3 has 14 amino acids. The CDR3 reads CASSLRSGIGTQYF. CDR3 bases read: TGTGCCAGCAGTCTAAGATCAGGGATCGGGACG.

On this clone: The missing CDR3 end, 3 residues past where the read stops, is filled in from the germline J gene. The chain joins TRBV11-2 to TRBJ2-7, with D possibly being TRBD2 (5 bases). The CDR3 sequence is 13 residues long. The germline CDR1 and CDR2 sequences are SGHAT and FQNNGV. V lost 11 bases, J lost 1 base, and 15 bases lay in between. CDR3 DNA, as far as it was read: TGTGCCCCAAGGTTTCTAGCTTCCTACGAG. Its protein product is CAPRFLASYE. In full, the CDR3 reads CAPRFLASYEQYF.

On this clone: The read halts 3 residues ahead of the CDR3 end, with the missing end drawn from the germline J gene. This chain links TRBV18 with TRBJ1-2; 7 bases line up with TRBD1. The CDR3 length is 14 residues. Germline V gene data show CDR1 as KGHSH and CDR2 as LQKENI. The sequenced part of the CDR3 DNA is TGTGCCAGCTCACCATCTAACAGGGGCTACGAC. Translated: CASSPSNRGYD. In full, the CDR3 is CASSPSNRGYDYTF.

Concerning this clone itself: The read ends 3 residues shy of where the CDR3 ends; the end is completed using the germline J gene. J is TRBJ1-4 and V is TRBV5-3; D is ambiguous. TRBV5-3 is identified as an open reading frame with a role that is uncertain. V was cut by 4 bases and J by 8 bases, with 21 bases left in between. There are 16 residues in the CDR3. The sequenced part of the CDR3 DNA is TGTGCCAGAAGCCAGTCGTCGCAGGCAGAAGGAGAAAAA. It yields the protein CARSQSSQAEGEK. In full, the CDR3 is CARSQSSQAEGEKLFF.

Turning to this clone: Sequencing ends 3 residues short of the CDR3 end; the germline J gene provides the rest. V usage is TRBV4-1 and J usage is TRBJ2-7; 7 bases are shared with TRBD2. The germline V gene has CDR1 MGHRA and CDR2 YSYEKL. This CDR3 is 16 amino acids long. Trimming took 0 bases from V and 0 from J; bases not matched to a gene: 5. The CDR3 bases that were read are TGCGCCAGCAGCCAAGATTGGGGGGGACGCTCCTACGAG. Its translation is CASSQDWGGRSYE. The CDR3 in its entirety is CASSQDWGGRSYEQYF.

CDR3 bases read: TGTGCCAGCTCACGTACAGGGGCGGATAGCAATCAGCCG. It codes for CASSRTGADSNQP. The complete CDR3 sequence is CASSRTGADSNQPQYF. V is TRBV18 and J is TRBJ2-3, with 7 bases matching TRBD1. The sequenced fragment ends 3 residues before the CDR3 boundary, so the rest is inferred from the germline J gene. This CDR3 is built from 16 residues. Germline values: CDR1 KGHSH, CDR2 LQKENI.

Remarks on this clone: The read finishes 3 residues shy of the CDR3 end, and the germline J gene is used to complete it. This chain connects TRBV5-6 to TRBJ1-1; D is uncertain. The germline CDR1 and CDR2 sequences are SGHDT and YYEEEE. The CDR3 contains 15 residues. V shed 0 bases and J shed 1 base, with 10 bases lying between them. The CDR3 DNA, read in part, is TGTGCCAGCAGCTTGGCCGATAGAGAGAACACTGAA. Its translation: CASSLADRENTE. In full, the CDR3 reads CASSLADRENTEAFF. Full variable domain (rest looked up from reference TRBV5-6 and TRBJ1-1): DAGVTQSPTHLIKTRGQQVTLRCSPKSGHDTVSWYQQALGQGPQFIFQYYEEEERQRGNFPDRFSGHQFPNYSSELNVNALLLGDSALYLCASSLADRENTEAFFGQGTRLTVV.

A note on this clone: The read is 3 residues too short to cover the CDR3 end, so that end is filled in from the germline J gene. The chain uses TRBV19 and TRBJ1-2, with 7 positions matching TRBD1. This CDR3 is 14 amino acids long. V dropped 1 base and J dropped 4; count of bases not matched to a gene: 3. From germline, CDR1 is LNHDA and CDR2 SQIVND (reference sequence). The CDR3 sequence is CASSIGTGGYGYTF. The sequenced CDR3 bases are TGTGCCAGTAGTATAGGGACAGGAGGCTATGGC.

As regards this clone: The read is 3 residues too short to cover the CDR3 end, so that end is filled in from the germline J gene. The chain carries TRBV7-6 and TRBJ1-2; TRBD1 is a possible D gene (6 bases). Looked up from germline, CDR1 is SGHVS and CDR2 is FNYEAQ. This CDR3 spans 15 amino acids. The CDR3 sequence is CASSLVGGGVNDYTF. The CDR3 bases that were read are TGTGCCAGCAGCTTAGTCGGGGGGGGCGTAAATGAC. The full variable domain, in which reference TRBV7-6 and TRBJ1-2 provide the parts outside the CDR3, is GAGVSQSPRYKVTKRGQDVALRCDPISGHVSLYWYRQALGQGPEFLTYFNYEAQQDKSGLPNDRFSAERPEGSISTLTIQRTEQRDSAMYRCASSLVGGGVNDYTFGSGTRLTVV.